These 5 T cell receptor beta chains share one sample of origin, sequenced in a study of T-cell memory formation after mild COVID-19. TCRdb recomputed calls from the 5' RACE reads with MiXCR, one row per CDR3 protein. The top ten clones hold roughly an eighth of a sample with hundreds of thousands of distinct CDR3 sequences, 15% to 20% of them seen once. Sequencing was carried out using PBMCs or a T cell subset sorted from them (not recorded which). Receptors were obtained from an adult woman who had mild COVID-19 (a few samples of this study predate the infection). Cell type and time point are not known.

This clonotype was counted only a few times. DNA of the CDR3: TGTGCCAGCAGTTACGGTACAGGGACAATCTACGAGCAGTACTTC. This codes for CASSYGTGTIYEQYF. This rearrangement joins TRBV6-6 to TRBJ2-7, with D tentatively TRBD1 (6 bases). The CDR3 is made up of 15 amino acids. Between the trimmed V and J ends, which lost 2 bases and 3 bases, there was a span of 14 bases. Germline CDR1 reads MNHNY; CDR2 reads SVGAGI (reference sequence).

This clonotype showed up just a few times. This chain links TRBV25-1 with TRBJ2-6, with D tentatively TRBD1 (6 bases). CDR1 is MGHDK, CDR2 SYGVNS, per germline. This CDR3 spans 17 amino acids. V lost 3 bases to trimming and J lost 2 bases, with 14 bases between them. The CDR3 DNA reads TGTGCCAGCAGTGAGAGTCGACAGGAGACTGGGGCCAACGTCCTGACTTTC. The encoded protein is CASSESRQETGANVLTF.

The chain uses TRBV7-2 and TRBJ2-6; D remains unclear. The germline V gene has CDR1 SGHTA and CDR2 FQGNSA. The CDR3 runs 17 residues. With 2 bases removed from V and 0 bases from J, the gap between germline ends came to 11 bases. The CDR3 sequence: CASSLPRRNSGANVLTF. CDR3 coding DNA: TGTGCCAGCAGCTTACCCCGACGTAACTCTGGGGCCAACGTCCTGACTTTC.

This clonotype has a handful of counts. The V gene is TRBV3-1, the J gene TRBJ2-1; TRBD2 is a possible D gene (5 bases). The CDR3 consists of 12 residues. The germline V gene has CDR1 LGHDT and CDR2 YNNKEL (reference sequence). V lost 3 bases, J lost 12 bases, and 12 bases lay in between. The CDR3 DNA reads as TGTGCCAGCAGCCAGGAGACTGGAGGGCAGTTCTTC. Translating it yields CASSQETGGQFF.

This clonotype is classed as medium-sized. The chain joins TRBV7-2 to TRBJ2-5; TRBD2 aligns across 9 bases. Germline-derived CDR1 and CDR2 are SGHTA and FQGNSA. V was clipped by 4 bases and J by 4 bases; unmatched bases: 4. The CDR3 has 14 residues. CDR3 in DNA: TGTGCCAGCAGCTACGGGACTAGCCGAGAGACCCAGTACTTC. This codes for CASSYGTSRETQYF.